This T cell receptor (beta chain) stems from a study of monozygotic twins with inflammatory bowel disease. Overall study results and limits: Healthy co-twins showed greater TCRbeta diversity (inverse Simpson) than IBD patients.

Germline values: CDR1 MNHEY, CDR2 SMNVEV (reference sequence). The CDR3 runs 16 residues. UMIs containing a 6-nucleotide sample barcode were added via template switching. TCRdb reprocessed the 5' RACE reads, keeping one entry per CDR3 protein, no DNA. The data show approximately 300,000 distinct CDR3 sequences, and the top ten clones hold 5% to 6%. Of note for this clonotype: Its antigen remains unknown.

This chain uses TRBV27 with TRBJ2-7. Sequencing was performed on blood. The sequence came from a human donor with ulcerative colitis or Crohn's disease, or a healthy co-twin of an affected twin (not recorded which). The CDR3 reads CASSSNLAMGFAEQYF.